Listed below are T cell receptor beta chains from one sample, sequenced in a study of cytomegalovirus exposure and HLA in healthy donors. Libraries were prepared by immunoSEQ multiplex PCR; TCRdb keeps only in-frame clonotypes and omits some of them. The table records some 69,000 clones, 85% to 95% of them present only once. The sequenced sample was PBMCs. All receptors come from a young man in good health and CMV-seropositive. Each CDR3 is given with its conserved first and last residue. The order of the fields is D gene, V gene, clone size, J gene, CDR3 protein, CDR3 DNA. The D gene is left open where the match is weak. Clone size is shown for a subset of rows, as once, few, many or a class of expanded clone.

d_gene: NA
v_gene: TRBV13
abundance: NA
j_gene: TRBJ2-7
CDR3aa: CASSLGGGGDEQYF
CDR3nt: TGTGCCAGCAGCTTAGGCGGTGGGGGCGACGAGCAGTACTTC

d_gene: TRBD2
v_gene: TRBV27
abundance: NA
j_gene: TRBJ2-1
CDR3aa: CASSTRLAGGPNLKSYNEQFF
CDR3nt: TGTGCCAGCAGTACCAGACTAGCGGGAGGGCCGAATTTAAAATCCTACAATGAGCAGTTCTTC

d_gene: TRBD1
v_gene: TRBV7-9
abundance: NA
j_gene: TRBJ2-5
CDR3aa: CASSQVQGIKPQYF
CDR3nt: TGTGCCAGCAGCCAAGTACAGGGGATAAAGCCCCAGTACTTC

d_gene: NA
v_gene: TRBV6-5
abundance: NA
j_gene: TRBJ1-1
CDR3aa: CASSYSWGGDTEAFF
CDR3nt: TGTGCCAGCAGTTACTCGTGGGGGGGGGACACTGAAGCTTTCTTT

d_gene: NA
v_gene: TRBV11-3
abundance: NA
j_gene: TRBJ2-7
CDR3aa: CASSLDWDKSYEQYF
CDR3nt: TGTGCCAGCAGCTTAGACTGGGACAAATCCTACGAGCAGTACTTC

d_gene: TRBD1
v_gene: TRBV5-1
abundance: NA
j_gene: TRBJ2-6
CDR3aa: CASSLSTGYVLTF
CDR3nt: TGCGCCAGCAGCTTATCGACAGGGTACGTCCTGACTTTC

d_gene: TRBD1
v_gene: TRBV9
abundance: NA
j_gene: TRBJ2-1
CDR3aa: CASSRDRGAYNEQFF
CDR3nt: TGTGCCAGCAGCCGGGACAGGGGTGCCTACAATGAGCAGTTCTTC

d_gene: TRBD1
v_gene: TRBV6-4
abundance: NA
j_gene: TRBJ1-2
CDR3aa: CASSEGGQGTYTF
CDR3nt: TGTGCCAGCAGTGAAGGGGGACAGGGGACATACACCTTC

d_gene: NA
v_gene: TRBV30
abundance: NA
j_gene: TRBJ2-5
CDR3aa: CAWSGWRPGHFQETQYF
CDR3nt: TGTGCCTGGAGTGGATGGAGGCCGGGACACTTCCAAGAGACCCAGTACTTC

d_gene: TRBD2
v_gene: TRBV6-4
abundance: NA
j_gene: TRBJ2-1
CDR3aa: CASSETSGTYNEQFF
CDR3nt: TGTGCCAGCAGTGAGACTAGCGGGACCTACAATGAGCAGTTCTTC

d_gene: NA
v_gene: TRBV19
abundance: NA
j_gene: TRBJ2-5
CDR3aa: CASSIQSTETQYF
CDR3nt: TGTGCCAGTAGTATCCAATCTACGGAGACCCAGTACTTC

d_gene: NA
v_gene: TRBV19
abundance: NA
j_gene: TRBJ2-1
CDR3aa: CASSPQNYNEQFF
CDR3nt: TGTGCCAGTAGTCCCCAGAATTACAATGAGCAGTTCTTC

d_gene: NA
v_gene: TRBV28
abundance: NA
j_gene: TRBJ2-6
CDR3aa: CASSFPGRSGANVLTF
CDR3nt: TGTGCCAGCAGTTTCCCGGGTCGATCGGGGGCCAACGTCCTGACTTTC

d_gene: NA
v_gene: TRBV9
abundance: NA
j_gene: TRBJ1-2
CDR3aa: CASSVYRDKGYGYTF
CDR3nt: TGTGCCAGCAGCGTATACCGGGACAAGGGCTATGGCTACACCTTC

d_gene: NA
v_gene: TRBV27
abundance: NA
j_gene: TRBJ2-2
CDR3aa: CASSLGWTENTGELFF
CDR3nt: TGTGCCAGCAGTTTGGGGTGGACAGAAAACACCGGGGAGCTGTTTTTT

d_gene: NA
v_gene: TRBV5-1
abundance: NA
j_gene: TRBJ2-5
CDR3aa: CASSLGLQETQYF
CDR3nt: TGCGCCAGCAGCTTGGGACTGCAAGAGACCCAGTACTTC

d_gene: NA
v_gene: TRBV10-3
abundance: NA
j_gene: TRBJ2-5
CDR3aa: CAISARADKETQYF
CDR3nt: TGTGCCATCAGTGCCAGGGCAGATAAAGAGACCCAGTACTTC

d_gene: TRBD2
v_gene: TRBV7-9
abundance: NA
j_gene: TRBJ2-7
CDR3aa: CASSAGAYEQYF
CDR3nt: TGTGCCAGCAGCGCGGGGGCCTACGAGCAGTACTTC

d_gene: NA
v_gene: TRBV5-1
abundance: NA
j_gene: TRBJ2-5
CDR3aa: CASSLAAGKETQYF
CDR3nt: TGCGCCAGCAGCTTGGCGGCGGGGAAAGAGACCCAGTACTTC

d_gene: TRBD1
v_gene: TRBV11-3
abundance: NA
j_gene: TRBJ1-1
CDR3aa: CASSLEGTGGTEAFF
CDR3nt: TGTGCCAGCAGCTTAGAGGGGACAGGGGGCACTGAAGCTTTCTTT

d_gene: NA
v_gene: TRBV6-1
abundance: NA
j_gene: TRBJ1-5
CDR3aa: CASKGRASNQPQHF
CDR3nt: TGTGCCAGCAAGGGCAGGGCTAGCAATCAGCCCCAGCATTTT

d_gene: TRBD2
v_gene: TRBV11-2
abundance: NA
j_gene: TRBJ2-7
CDR3aa: CASSPREDGSYEQYF
CDR3nt: TGTGCCAGCAGCCCCCGGGAGGACGGGTCCTACGAGCAGTACTTC

d_gene: NA
v_gene: TRBV7-8
abundance: NA
j_gene: TRBJ2-3
CDR3aa: CASSLRALDTQYF
CDR3nt: TGTGCCAGCAGCTTAAGAGCACTAGATACGCAGTATTTT

d_gene: TRBD2
v_gene: TRBV19
abundance: NA
j_gene: TRBJ2-1
CDR3aa: CASSPLASSYNEQFF
CDR3nt: TGTGCCAGTAGCCCACTAGCGAGTTCCTACAATGAGCAGTTCTTC

d_gene: TRBD1
v_gene: TRBV7-6
abundance: NA
j_gene: TRBJ2-7
CDR3aa: CASSFGTGSYEQYF
CDR3nt: TGTGCCAGCAGCTTTGGGACAGGGAGCTACGAGCAGTACTTC

d_gene: NA
v_gene: TRBV6-6
abundance: NA
j_gene: TRBJ1-6
CDR3aa: CASSFTGLNSPLHF
CDR3nt: TGTGCCAGCAGCTTCACAGGGCTCAATTCACCCCTCCACTTT

d_gene: TRBD2
v_gene: TRBV25-1
abundance: NA
j_gene: TRBJ2-3
CDR3aa: CASSDSDSGTSTDTQYF
CDR3nt: TGTGCCAGCAGTGATAGTGATAGCGGGACTAGCACAGATACGCAGTATTTT

d_gene: NA
v_gene: TRBV6-1
abundance: NA
j_gene: TRBJ2-5
CDR3aa: CASSEAVLEGTQYF
CDR3nt: TGTGCCAGCAGTGAAGCAGTCCTCGAGGGGACCCAGTACTTC

d_gene: NA
v_gene: TRBV5-1
abundance: NA
j_gene: TRBJ2-5
CDR3aa: CASSPGKGETQYF
CDR3nt: TGCGCCAGCAGCCCAGGGAAGGGAGAGACCCAGTACTTC

d_gene: NA
v_gene: TRBV10-1
abundance: NA
j_gene: TRBJ1-6
CDR3aa: CASSEVGGSYNSPLHF
CDR3nt: TGCGCCAGCAGTGAGGTAGGGGGTTCCTATAATTCACCCCTCCACTTT

d_gene: TRBD1
v_gene: TRBV5-6
abundance: NA
j_gene: TRBJ1-1
CDR3aa: CASSLPTGVGNTEAFF
CDR3nt: TGTGCCAGCAGCTTGCCCACAGGGGTGGGGAACACTGAAGCTTTCTTT

d_gene: NA
v_gene: TRBV19
abundance: NA
j_gene: TRBJ2-1
CDR3aa: CASSIGQAGYNEQFF
CDR3nt: TGTGCCAGTAGTATAGGACAGGCGGGCTACAATGAGCAGTTCTTC

d_gene: NA
v_gene: TRBV28
abundance: NA
j_gene: TRBJ1-1
CDR3aa: CASSWTVSNTEAFF
CDR3nt: TGTGCCAGCAGCTGGACAGTTTCTAACACTGAAGCTTTCTTT

d_gene: NA
v_gene: TRBV6-1
abundance: NA
j_gene: TRBJ2-1
CDR3aa: CASSEVGLGQYNEQFF
CDR3nt: TGTGCCAGCAGTGAAGTAGGGTTGGGACAATACAATGAGCAGTTCTTC

d_gene: TRBD2
v_gene: TRBV10-1
abundance: NA
j_gene: TRBJ2-1
CDR3aa: CASSASSGRAYDEQFF
CDR3nt: TGCGCCAGCAGTGCCTCTAGCGGGAGGGCCTACGATGAGCAGTTCTTC

d_gene: TRBD1
v_gene: TRBV11-2
abundance: once
j_gene: TRBJ1-1
CDR3aa: CASSAGQGYNTEAFF
CDR3nt: TGTGCCAGCAGCGCGGGACAGGGCTACAACACTGAAGCTTTCTTT

d_gene: TRBD2
v_gene: TRBV27
abundance: NA
j_gene: TRBJ2-7
CDR3aa: CASSTFRGGRPNEQYF
CDR3nt: TGTGCCAGCAGTACTTTCCGAGGCGGGAGACCTAACGAGCAGTACTTC

d_gene: TRBD1
v_gene: TRBV7-9
abundance: NA
j_gene: TRBJ1-6
CDR3aa: CASSLRDRDYNSPLHF
CDR3nt: TGTGCCAGCAGCCTCCGGGACAGGGATTATAATTCACCCCTCCACTTT

d_gene: NA
v_gene: TRBV28
abundance: once
j_gene: TRBJ2-7
CDR3aa: CASRPGLGEQYF
CDR3nt: TGTGCCAGCAGGCCGGGTTTAGGCGAGCAGTACTTC

d_gene: NA
v_gene: TRBV30
abundance: NA
j_gene: TRBJ1-4
CDR3aa: CAWSPPVEGGKLFF
CDR3nt: TGTGCCTGGAGTCCGCCGGTAGAGGGAGGAAAACTGTTTTTT